One TCR beta chain is described in this entry. The V gene's germline CDR1 is SSHAT and CDR2 FNYEAQ (reference sequence). This CDR3 comprises 13 residues. Deletions cut 4 bases from V and 10 bases from J, with 15 bases between. The assay was immunoSEQ multiplex PCR, and TCRdb's table has in-frame clones only and misses some. This table holds some 340,000 clones, around 90% found once. The record originates from a study of cytomegalovirus exposure and HLA in healthy donors. The source material was PBMCs. This sequence was found in a woman between 25 and 40 years old in good health and CMV-seropositive. The chain is built from TRBV7-7 and TRBJ2-3; D might be TRBD1 or TRBD2, each matching 5 bases. CDR3 amino acids: CASSSHGAGAQYF. CDR3 sequence (DNA): TGTGCCAGCAGCTCCCACGGGGCGGGCGCGCAGTATTTT. Based on the CDR3 plus reference TRBV7-7 and TRBJ2-3, the full variable domain is GAGVSQSPRYKVTKRGQDVTLRCDPISSHATLYWYQQALGQGPEFLTYFNYEAQPDKSGLPSDRFSAERPEGSISTLTIQRTEQRDSAMYRCASSSHGAGAQYFGPGTRLTVL.